These 25 T cell receptor beta chains came from one sample sequenced in a study of PD-1 blockade in classical Hodgkin lymphoma (TCRdb year 2020). The sample's time point label, in plain terms: cycle 1 day 1 (C1D1), immediately before nivolumab initiation. All trial patients had relapsed after autologous stem cell transplantation, with cohorts A, B and C differing in prior brentuximab vedotin exposure. The library was prepared using the immunoSEQ multiplex PCR assay. TCRdb took this table from immuneACCESS and kept in-frame rearrangements with V and J called. Such tables lack part of the clones; where checked against another copy, unresolved V genes explain under half of the gap, and the rest is unexplained. The sample table shows tens of thousands of clones, and approximately 90% are seen once. The top ten clones comprise roughly 2.5% of the sample. The specimen was peripheral blood mononuclear cells (PBMCs), collected at baseline. These receptors originate from a human donor with classical Hodgkin lymphoma.

The V and J genes are TRBV4-1 and TRBJ2-2; weak D call: TRBD2 (5 bases). Germline lookup yields CDR1 MGHRA and CDR2 YSYEKL. V gave up 4 bases and J gave up 2 bases, with 14 bases separating them. This CDR3 spans 16 amino acids. CDR3 loop: CASSLGDLANTGELFF. The CDR3 DNA follows: TGCGCCAGCAGCCTGGGAGATCTAGCTAACACCGGGGAGCTGTTTTTT.

This chain uses TRBV9 with TRBJ1-1; D is unclear. There are 13 residues in the CDR3. The germline gives CDR1 SGDLS, CDR2 YYNGEE. V lost 3 bases and J 1 base, leaving 7 bases between the germline ends. This CDR3 reads CASSAWKNTEAFF. The CDR3 region has the DNA TGTGCCAGCAGCGCCTGGAAGAACACTGAAGCTTTCTTT.

This rearrangement joins TRBV4-1 to TRBJ1-2, with D maybe TRBD1 (6 bases). The ends were cut back, 5 bases at V and 4 bases at J, with 26 bases in the middle. This CDR3 is 18 amino acids long. Per germline, CDR1 MGHRA and CDR2 YSYEKL. The CDR3 protein is CASSVTHDGGPGSYGYTF. In DNA form, the CDR3 reads TGCGCCAGCAGCGTAACACATGATGGGGGCCCCGGAAGCTATGGCTACACCTTC.

This chain links TRBV19 with TRBJ1-1; D remains ambiguous. The CDR3 extends over 15 amino acids. The ends were cut back, 3 bases at V and 2 bases at J, with 13 bases in the middle. CDR1 and CDR2 from the germline V gene are LNHDA and SQIVND (reference sequence). CDR3 residues: CASSIATSFNTEAFF. The CDR3 nucleotides read TGTGCCAGTAGTATTGCGACCTCATTCAACACTGAAGCTTTCTTT.

Only a few counts were recorded for this clone. At one end, the junction sequence differs from germline, possibly due to a read error. The J gene is TRBJ1-3, the V gene TRBV7-7, with 7 bases that match TRBD1. CDR3 length: 17 amino acids. From germline, CDR1 is SSHAT and CDR2 FNYEAQ (reference sequence). DNA for the CDR3: TGTGCTAGCAGCCCAGGGGGGGGTAAAGGTCCTGGAAACACCATATATTTT. This translates into CASSPGGGKGPGNTIYF.

CDR3 residues: CASSLDGPGQGNEQYF. The DNA for the CDR3 is TGCGCCAGCAGCTTGGATGGACCGGGACAGGGAAACGAGCAGTACTTC. The chain combines TRBV5-1 with TRBJ2-7; 9 bases match TRBD1. Looked up from germline, CDR1 is SGHRS and CDR2 is YFSETQ. Germline trimming cut 0 bases from V and 5 bases from J; bases unmatched to any gene: 9. The CDR3 totals 16 residues.

The CDR3: CASSWGADTGELFF. DNA for the CDR3: TGCGCCAGCAGCTGGGGGGCGGACACCGGGGAGCTGTTTTTT. The V gene is TRBV5-1, the J gene TRBJ2-2; the D gene could be TRBD1 or TRBD2 (6 bases each). CDR1 SGHRS and CDR2 YFSETQ come from the germline V gene. The CDR3 runs to 14 residues. V was pared by 3 bases and J by 3 bases, with 9 bases between.

As to this clone: The junction and the germline gene differ at one end; a read error may be behind it. This specimen includes other DNA sequences encoding the same CDR3. The genes are TRBV7-8 and TRBJ1-2; 9 nucleotides agree with TRBD1. This CDR3 has 13 amino acids. The germline V gene encodes CDR1 SGHVS and CDR2 FQNEAQ. The CDR3 protein is CASSLGQGNGYTF. The CDR3 DNA reads TGCGCCAGCAGCTTAGGACAGGGGAATGGCTACACCTTC.

The J gene is TRBJ2-1, the V gene TRBV7-9; D remains unclear. Between the trimmed V and J ends, which lost 5 bases and 0 bases, there was a span of 11 bases. CDR1 SEHNR and CDR2 FQNEAQ come from the germline V gene (reference sequence). The CDR3 sequence is 15 residues long. CDR3 loop: CASSPPGVSYNEQFF. Here the CDR3 DNA reads TGTGCCAGCAGCCCCCCCGGAGTCTCCTACAATGAGCAGTTCTTC.

The chain joins TRBV7-9 to TRBJ2-1; D is possibly TRBD2 (5 bases). V was trimmed by 3 bases and J by 3 bases, leaving 18 bases between them. The CDR3 is made up of 17 amino acids. CDR1 SEHNR and CDR2 FQNEAQ come from the germline V gene (reference sequence). The CDR3 region has the DNA TGTGCCAGCAGCTTTGATATTATGCGAGGGAACTACAATGAGCAGTTCTTC. It codes for CASSFDIMRGNYNEQFF.

As concerns this clone: Its ends do not fully match the called genes, so a read error is possible. The V and J genes are TRBV25-1 and TRBJ1-6, with D hard to call. The CDR3 consists of 14 residues. Per germline, CDR1 MGHDK and CDR2 SYGVNS. The CDR3 region is CASNEGFGNSPLHF. The CDR3 DNA reads TGTGCCAGCAATGAAGGGTTCGGTAATTCACCCCTCCACTTT.

The chain combines TRBV5-1 with TRBJ1-1; 8 nucleotides align to TRBD1. Per the germline V gene, CDR1 is SGHRS and CDR2 is YFSETQ. This CDR3 comprises 14 residues. With V trimmed by 2 bases and J by 4 bases, 4 bases remained unmatched. The CDR3 sequence is CASSFGQGGTEAFF. Written as DNA, the CDR3 is TGCGCCAGCAGCTTTGGACAGGGTGGCACTGAAGCTTTCTTT.

The J gene is TRBJ2-3, the V gene TRBV19, with 11 bases lining up with TRBD2. Trimming took 4 bases from V and 1 from J; bases not matched to a gene: 4. The germline V gene encodes CDR1 LNHDA and CDR2 SQIVND (reference sequence). This CDR3 is built from 16 residues. CDR3 loop: CASSRETSGGTDTQYF. CDR3 nucleotides: TGTGCCAGTAGTAGGGAGACTAGCGGGGGCACAGATACGCAGTATTTT. Complete variable domain (other parts from reference TRBV19 and TRBJ2-3): DGGITQSPKYLFRKEGQNVTLSCEQNLNHDAMYWYRQDPGQGLRLIYYSQIVNDFQKGDIAEGYSVSREKKESFPLTVTSAQKNPTAFYLCASSRETSGGTDTQYFGPGTRLTVL.

The chain has TRBV7-8 and TRBJ2-2; the match to TRBD1 covers 8 bases. Trimming took 4 bases from V and 5 from J; bases not matched to a gene: 6. The germline gives CDR1 SGHVS, CDR2 FQNEAQ. This CDR3 is 15 amino acids long. For the CDR3, the DNA is TGTGCCAGCAGCTCCTCAGGGGGCGGGACCGGGGAGCTGTTTTTT. Translated, it gives CASSSSGGGTGELFF.

Notes on this clone: Other DNA sequences in this sample translate to the same CDR3. The genes are TRBV5-1 and TRBJ2-7, with 7 bases that match TRBD1. CDR1 and CDR2 from the germline V gene are SGHRS and YFSETQ. Trimming cost V 4 bases and J 4 bases; bases outside gene matches: 2. This CDR3 is built from 12 residues. The CDR3 loop is CASSTQGYEQYF. The CDR3 nucleotides read TGCGCCAGCAGCACACAGGGGTACGAGCAGTACTTC.

This clone occurred once. V and J are TRBV18 and TRBJ1-4; weak D call: TRBD1 (5 bases). Trimming removed 4 bases from V and 6 bases from J, with 9 bases in between. The CDR3 runs 13 residues. Per the germline V gene, CDR1 is KGHSH and CDR2 is LQKENI. The CDR3 reads CASSRGVDEKLFF. The DNA of the CDR3 is TGTGCCAGCTCACGAGGGGTGGATGAAAAACTGTTTTTT.

The chain employs TRBV7-9 and TRBJ1-2, with a possible D match to TRBD1 (6 bases). The germline gives CDR1 SEHNR, CDR2 FQNEAQ (reference sequence). V dropped 1 base and J dropped 4 bases, with 13 bases sitting between them. The CDR3 contains 15 residues. The CDR3: CASSLESGAPYGYTF. In nucleotides, the CDR3 is TGTGCCAGCAGCTTAGAGTCAGGGGCTCCCTATGGCTACACCTTC.

This sequence joins TRBV4-2 and TRBJ2-1, with 12 bases fitting TRBD2. The CDR3 sequence is 14 residues long. V shed 4 bases, J shed 8 bases, and the junction held 3 bases outside the gene matches. CDR1 and CDR2 (germline): LGHNA, YNFKEQ. Here the CDR3 DNA reads TGTGCCAGCAGCCGGACTAGCGGGGAGGATGAGCAGTTCTTC. It specifies CASSRTSGEDEQFF.

The CDR3 bases are TGCGCCAGCAGCCATTTGACAGGGCCTGATGTAGATACGCAGTATTTT. Protein sequence: CASSHLTGPDVDTQYF. The chain links TRBV4-1 to TRBJ2-3, with TRBD1 identical over 7 bases. This CDR3 has 16 amino acids. Germline CDR1 reads MGHRA; CDR2 reads YSYEKL. V trimming: 3 bases; J trimming: 5 bases; junction bases outside the gene matches: 11.

This clone was recorded once. The germline gene is not matched at one end of the junction; a read error may be the cause. The gene calls are TRBV11-3 and TRBJ1-2; D remains unclear. The germline V gene has CDR1 SGHNT and CDR2 YENEEA. This CDR3 contains 12 residues. CDR3 in DNA: TGTGCCAGCAGCCTAGATAGCGAGGGCTACACCTTC. Its protein product is CASSLDSEGYTF.

The chain employs TRBV7-6 and TRBJ2-5, with unresolved D. Trimming took 0 bases from V and 5 from J, leaving 10 bases between them. CDR1 and CDR2 from the germline V gene are SGHVS and FNYEAQ. This CDR3 has 14 amino acids. Here the CDR3 reads CASSLAGFRETQYF. CDR3 in DNA: TGTGCCAGCAGCTTAGCCGGGTTCCGTGAGACCCAGTACTTC.

The CDR3 is CASSRTGTGYEQYF. Here the CDR3 DNA reads TGTGCCAGCAGCCGCACAGGGACAGGGTACGAGCAGTACTTC. The rearrangement links TRBV6-5 to TRBJ2-7; 9 bases agree with TRBD1. The CDR3 sequence is 14 residues long. V was pared by 6 bases and J by 4 bases, with 7 bases of the junction left unmatched. CDR1 and CDR2 (germline): MNHEY, SVGAGI.

V and J are TRBV13 and TRBJ1-4; D call uncertain. Germline loops: CDR1 PRHDT, CDR2 FYEKMQ (reference sequence). CDR3 length equals 14 residues. Trimming took off 0 bases at V and 8 bases at J, with 10 bases between the two ends. CDR3 region: CASSLGVKDEKLFF. CDR3 nucleotide sequence: TGTGCCAGCAGCTTAGGAGTGAAGGACGAAAAACTGTTTTTT.

The V gene is TRBV5-1, the J gene TRBJ2-3, with D possibly being TRBD2 (5 bases). CDR3 size: 16 residues. CDR1 and CDR2 from the germline V gene are SGHRS and YFSETQ. The V and J ends lost 0 bases and 2 bases respectively, with 13 bases between them. CDR3 loop: CASSLAASGDTDTQYF. In nucleotides, the CDR3 is TGCGCCAGCAGCTTGGCGGCAAGCGGTGACACAGATACGCAGTATTTT.

The rearrangement uses TRBV5-1 and TRBJ1-1; maybe TRBD1 (6 bases). V was clipped by 4 bases and J by 3 bases, with 13 bases between them. The CDR3 is 14 amino acids. Germline values: CDR1 SGHRS, CDR2 YFSETQ. CDR3: CASSTGQVYTEAFF. The DNA of the CDR3 is TGCGCCAGCAGCACGGGACAAGTATACACTGAAGCTTTCTTT.